Listed below are T cell receptor beta chains from one sample, sequenced in a study of cytomegalovirus exposure and HLA in healthy donors. Produced via immunoSEQ multiplex PCR; TCRdb's table is partial and in-frame only. The sample lists 150,000 to 170,000 clones; around 84% were seen once. The source material was PBMCs. These TCRs come from a human donor in good health. Each CDR3 is given with its conserved first and last residue. The D gene is left open where the match is weak. Expanded clones get a size class; other rows say once, few or many, or leave the size out.

TRBV6-1	TRBJ1-3	-	-	TGTGCCAGCAGTGAAGCTCGGGGGAGCTCTGGAAACACCATATATTTT	CASSEARGSSGNTIYF
TRBV4-1	TRBJ2-7	-	-	TGCGCCAGCAGCCGGGGGGGCCCGACCTACGAGCAGTACTTC	CASSRGGPTYEQYF
TRBV15	TRBJ1-5	-	-	TGTGCCACCAGCAGAGGTGGGGCTTTGACAGGTATTAATCAGCCCCAGCATTTT	CATSRGGALTGINQPQHF
TRBV6-1	TRBJ1-1	-	-	TGTGCCAGCAGTGAGCCCCGATCGCGGACTGAAGCTTTCTTT	CASSEPRSRTEAFF
TRBV2	TRBJ2-3	TRBD1	-	TGTGCCAGCAGCCCGGGACAGGGGCGCACAGATACGCAGTATTTT	CASSPGQGRTDTQYF
TRBV9	TRBJ2-5	TRBD2	once	TGTGCCAGCAGCGGGGTTAGCGGGGTGGGGACCCAGTACTTC	CASSGVSGVGTQYF
TRBV18	TRBJ2-1	TRBD2	-	TGTGCCAGCTCACCGATTTGGACTAGCCTCCCAAGCAATGAGCAGTTCTTC	CASSPIWTSLPSNEQFF
TRBV20-1	TRBJ1-2	TRBD1	-	TGCAGTGCGGACAGGCGGAATGGCTACACCTTC	CSADRRNGYTF
TRBV9	TRBJ2-2	TRBD2	-	TGTGCCAGCAGCCCCCGCCTAGCGGGTAACACCGGGGAGCTGTTTTTT	CASSPRLAGNTGELFF
TRBV2	TRBJ2-2	TRBD2	-	TGTGCCAGCAGGGGAGCGGGACGGAACACCGGGGAGCTGTTTTTT	CASRGAGRNTGELFF
TRBV13	TRBJ1-1	-	-	TGTGCCAGCAGCTTCTCATTAACAGGGTCGGGCACTGAAGCTTTCTTT	CASSFSLTGSGTEAFF
TRBV7-3	TRBJ2-1	TRBD2	-	TGTGCCAGCAGCTTAACCCCTCTAGCGGGGGTGAACAATGAGCAGTTCTTC	CASSLTPLAGVNNEQFF
TRBV28	TRBJ1-4	-	-	TGTGCCAGCAGTTTATTGGGGGCGCCTAATGAAAAACTGTTTTTT	CASSLLGAPNEKLFF
TRBV27	TRBJ2-2	TRBD2	-	TGTGCCAGCAGTCTCGGGGGGACTACCGGGGAGCTGTTTTTT	CASSLGGTTGELFF
TRBV19	TRBJ1-5	-	-	TGTGCCAGTAGTAGCAGGGGTAGCAATCAGCCCCAGCATTTT	CASSSRGSNQPQHF
TRBV29-1	TRBJ1-2	-	few	TGCAGCGTTGTTGAACCCAGGGGCTACACCTTC	CSVVEPRGYTF
TRBV7-9	TRBJ2-1	-	-	TGTGCCAGCACCACCGGGACAAGGGATGAGCAGTTCTTC	CASTTGTRDEQFF
TRBV7-9	TRBJ2-1	TRBD2	once	TGTGCCAGCAGCCTCGGGACTAGCGTAGACAATGAGCAGTTCTTC	CASSLGTSVDNEQFF
TRBV28	TRBJ1-5	-	-	TGTGCCAGCAGTAGAGGGGTAGGCCTAGGGGGTCAGCCCCAGCATTTT	CASSRGVGLGGQPQHF
TRBV5-1	TRBJ2-5	TRBD2	-	TGCGCCAGCAGCTGGGGAAGTGTAGCGGGGGGACCACAAGAGACCCAGTACTTC	CASSWGSVAGGPQETQYF
TRBV7-2	TRBJ2-7	-	once	TGTGCCAGCAGCTTACAACCGGGGACCTACGAGCAGTACTTC	CASSLQPGTYEQYF
TRBV5-1	TRBJ1-3	-	-	TGCGCCAGCAGCTTGGGGGATAGGGGCACTGGAAACACCATATATTTT	CASSLGDRGTGNTIYF
TRBV6-6	TRBJ2-3	TRBD1	-	TGTGCCAGCATCCCGGACAGGGGGACAGATACGCAGTATTTT	CASIPDRGTDTQYF
TRBV11-3	TRBJ2-7	TRBD1	-	TGTGCCAGCAGCTACGGGACAGGCCCCTACTACGAGCAGTACTTC	CASSYGTGPYYEQYF
TRBV19	TRBJ1-5	-	-	TGTGCCGGGTCCACAGGGAAGAGCAATCAGCCCCAGCATTTT	CAGSTGKSNQPQHF
TRBV27	TRBJ2-3	-	many	TGTGCCAGCAGTTTAGGCGGGCGGATCACAGATACGCAGTATTTT	CASSLGGRITDTQYF
TRBV19	TRBJ1-4	TRBD1	-	TGTGCCAGTAGTCCACTTACAGGGGGGAAAGAAAAACTGTTTTTT	CASSPLTGGKEKLFF
TRBV12-5	TRBJ1-5	TRBD1	-	TGTGCTAGTGGTTTGTGGGACAGGGTGGGAACGCCCCAGCATTTT	CASGLWDRVGTPQHF
TRBV6-6	TRBJ1-1	-	-	TGTGCCAGCGAGGGGGACACTGAAGCTTTCTTT	CASEGDTEAFF
TRBV18	TRBJ1-2	-	-	TGTGCCAGCTCACGCTATTTGGGAGACTATGGCTACACCTTC	CASSRYLGDYGYTF
TRBV5-6	TRBJ1-5	TRBD1	few	TGTGCCACCACGGACAGGATTAATCAGCCCCAGCATTTT	CATTDRINQPQHF
TRBV29-1	TRBJ2-7	-	-	TGCAGCGCTGGGCCCGGACAGACCAGGGAGCAGTACTTC	CSAGPGQTREQYF
TRBV6-1	TRBJ1-6	-	-	TGTGCCAGCAGTGAATATGCTGCGGTGGCAGGACATTGGTCTTCAAATTCACCCCTCCACTTT	CASSEYAAVAGHWSSNSPLHF
TRBV7-6	TRBJ2-5	-	-	TGTGCCAGCACCCTGAGCGGGCAGGAAGAGACCCAGTACTTC	CASTLSGQEETQYF
TRBV5-1	TRBJ2-1	-	-	TGCGCCAGCAGCTGGGAAGACAGCTCCTACAATGAGCAGTTCTTC	CASSWEDSSYNEQFF
TRBV5-1	TRBJ2-1	-	-	TGCGCCAGCAGATCTGGTGCGGGTACCGCCTACAATGAGCAGTTCTTC	CASRSGAGTAYNEQFF
TRBV6-5	TRBJ2-3	TRBD1	-	TGTGCCAGCAGTTATAGGTCGGTTAGGGGGCCAGATACGCAGTATTTT	CASSYRSVRGPDTQYF
TRBV4-1	TRBJ1-5	-	few	TGCGCCAGCAGCCAACAAAATCCTACGAATCAGCCCCAGCATTTT	CASSQQNPTNQPQHF
TRBV6-5	TRBJ1-2	TRBD1	few	TGTGCCAGCAGTGACTACAGGGGCGCGGTCTATGGCTACACCTTC	CASSDYRGAVYGYTF
TRBV10-3	TRBJ1-2	TRBD1	-	TGTGCCATCAGAGAGAATCCGGGACAGCTATATGGCTACACCTTC	CAIRENPGQLYGYTF
TRBV4-1	TRBJ2-1	TRBD1	-	TGCGCCAGCAGCCAGGGAGACAGGGGATTAACTGAGCAGTTCTTC	CASSQGDRGLTEQFF
TRBV7-2	TRBJ2-1	-	-	TGTGCCAGCAGCCTCGGGATCTACAATGAGCAGTTCTTC	CASSLGIYNEQFF
TRBV18	TRBJ1-2	-	-	TGTGCCAGCTCCGTACAGGAAAACTATGGCTACACCTTC	CASSVQENYGYTF
TRBV5-1	TRBJ2-1	-	once	TGCGCCAGCAGGGTTAGCGGCCTCTCCTACAATGAGCAGTTCTTC	CASRVSGLSYNEQFF
TRBV11-2	TRBJ1-2	TRBD1	-	TGTGCCAGCAGCCTCGGGACAGGGGGCCTCGCTAACTATGGCTACACCTTC	CASSLGTGGLANYGYTF